This passage covers 8 T cell receptor beta chains from one sample sequenced in a study of cytomegalovirus exposure and HLA in healthy donors. Repertoires were generated with immunoSEQ multiplex PCR, while TCRdb's copy carries only in-frame clones and drops some. Among under 400,000 clones, nearly 90% were seen once, and the ten largest hold approximately 0.96%. The sample comprised PBMCs. These receptors originate from a man aged 25 to 40 in good health and CMV-seronegative.

The chain couples TRBV2 to TRBJ2-1; D might be TRBD1 (5 bases). There are 13 residues in the CDR3. Trimming shortened V by 4 bases and J by 7 bases, and 11 bases separated the two germline ends. The germline CDR1 and CDR2 sequences are SNHLY and FYNNEI. CDR3 in DNA: TGTGCCAGCAGTGGGCAGGGTAGAAATGAGCAGTTCTTC. Its translation is CASSGQGRNEQFF.

This CDR3 reads CASSLGWGDTDTQYF. CDR3 DNA: TGTGCCAGCAGCTTAGGATGGGGGGACACAGATACGCAGTATTTT. The genes are TRBV7-9 and TRBJ2-3; D possibly corresponds to TRBD2 (6 bases). The V and J ends lost 1 base and 2 bases respectively, with 10 bases between them. Looked up from germline, CDR1 is SEHNR and CDR2 is FQNEAQ (reference sequence). This CDR3 contains 15 residues.

The chain uses TRBV19 and TRBJ2-3; no clear D. V was pared by 2 bases and J by 5 bases, with 17 bases between. There are 16 residues in the CDR3. Germline values: CDR1 LNHDA, CDR2 SQIVND (reference sequence). The chain's CDR3 is CASSIPARTGGDTQYF. The CDR3, as DNA: TGTGCCAGTAGTATACCCGCCCGCACCGGTGGAGATACGCAGTATTTT.

The chain is built from TRBV5-1 and TRBJ1-2, with 10 bases identical to TRBD1. The germline V gene encodes CDR1 SGHRS and CDR2 YFSETQ. V was clipped by 6 bases and J by 8 bases; unmatched bases: 16. CDR3 length: 16 residues. Here the CDR3 reads CASTLGDRGPVGGYTF. The CDR3 DNA reads as TGCGCCAGCACCCTCGGGGACAGGGGCCCGGTCGGAGGCTACACCTTC. The full variable domain, completed using reference TRBV5-1 and TRBJ1-2, is KAGVTQTPRYLIKTRGQQVTLSCSPISGHRSVSWYQQTPGQGLQFLFEYFSETQRNKGNFPGRFSGRQFSNSRSEMNVSTLELGDSALYLCASTLGDRGPVGGYTFGSGTRLTVV.

Only one count was recorded for this clone. The chain has TRBV11-2 and TRBJ1-1, with D uncertain. V dropped 6 bases and J dropped 7 bases, with 12 bases sitting between them. The germline V gene encodes CDR1 SGHAT and CDR2 FQNNGV. This CDR3 region has 12 residues. The DNA for the CDR3 is TGTGCCAGCAGTATCCGGGTTGGTGAAGCTTTCTTT. This encodes CASSIRVGEAFF. The full variable domain, with the rest looked up from reference TRBV11-2 and TRBJ1-1, is EAGVAQSPRYKIIEKRQSVAFWCNPISGHATLYWYQQILGQGPKLLIQFQNNGVVDDSQLPKDRFSAERLKGVDSTLKIQPAKLEDSAVYLCASSIRVGEAFFGQGTRLTVV.

The chain joins TRBV6-5 to TRBJ1-3, with D tentatively TRBD1 (6 bases). Deletions cut 2 bases from V and 4 bases from J, with 15 bases between. The CDR3 runs to 16 residues. Germline CDR1 and CDR2: MNHEY and SVGAGI. CDR3 protein: CASSYRDSGGGNTIYF. CDR3 in DNA: TGTGCCAGCAGTTACAGAGACTCGGGGGGCGGAAACACCATATATTTT.

This chain joins TRBV27 and TRBJ1-1; D remains ambiguous. This CDR3 is built from 15 residues. Trimming took 4 bases from V and 0 from J, leaving 12 bases between them. Germline V gives CDR1 MNHEY, CDR2 SMNVEV (reference sequence). The CDR3 bases are TGTGCCAGCAGTTCCCCGGGATACATGAACACTGAAGCTTTCTTT. Protein: CASSSPGYMNTEAFF.

The chain couples TRBV4-1 to TRBJ2-1, with 9 bases aligning to TRBD2. CDR3 length: 15 amino acids. CDR1 MGHRA and CDR2 YSYEKL come from the germline V gene. Trimming removed 4 bases from V and 8 bases from J; junction bases left unmatched: 9. As DNA, the CDR3 is TGCGCCAGCAGCCTAGCGGGGGCCACCCCCCATGAGCAGTTCTTC. It encodes CASSLAGATPHEQFF.